This T cell receptor (beta chain) was identified in a study of T cell responses to AZD1222 COVID-19 vaccine. Some clones are missing from TCRdb's copy, which holds only in-frame ones; the method was immunoSEQ multiplex PCR. The sample has 90,000 to 100,000 clones; nearly 90% are singletons. Looked up from germline, CDR1 is SEHNR and CDR2 is FQNEAQ (reference sequence). The V gene end was trimmed by 1 base and the J gene end by 2 bases; junction bases not matched to a gene: 4. There are 16 residues in the CDR3. Worth noting for this clone: Its antigen is currently unknown.

Notes on the study in general: At study baseline, merely five or six AZD1222 recipients were seropositive.

The sequence was obtained from an adult in good health. The chain recombines TRBV7-9 with TRBJ2-3, with 9 bases fitting TRBD1. This specimen was peripheral blood, taken on day 0 of AZD1222 vaccination. CDR3: CASSLGRQGVTDTQYF. The CDR3 nucleotides are TGTGCCAGCAGCTTAGGCCGACAGGGGGTCACAGATACGCAGTATTTT.